These 2 T cell receptor beta chains came from one sample sequenced in a study of T cell repertoires in cytomegalovirus infection. The antigens these receptors bind are not known. Each CDR3 protein is one row after TCRdb ran MiXCR on the reads. The table has approximately 1,000,000 distinct CDR3 sequences, about 33% seen once; the top ten hold roughly an eighth. This material consisted of cultured CD8+ T cells from PBMCs, taken from culture after CMV antigen stimulation. The receptors were sampled from a human donor in good health (CMV status not recorded). Some clones in this sample may be carry-over from other donors' samples.

Worth noting for this clonotype: This could be a read error, since a much larger clone is one nucleotide away. This chain connects TRBV7-6 to TRBJ1-2, with 7 bases identical to TRBD1. CDR1 is SGHVS and CDR2 is FNYEAQ in the germline V gene. The CDR3 totals 15 residues. DNA for the CDR3: TGTGTCAGCAGCTTAGTTGCGGGACAGTCCTTTGGCTACACCTTC. The encoded protein is CVSSLVAGQSFGYTF.

This clonotype was counted a single time. The genes are TRBV20-1 and TRBJ1-5; no reliable D call. The CDR3 is made up of 14 amino acids. The germline CDR1 and CDR2 sequences are DFQATT and SNEGSKA (reference sequence). Trimming pared 0 bases from V and 2 bases from J, leaving 8 bases between. The chain's CDR3 is CSAREAYRNQPQHF. Here the CDR3 DNA reads TGCAGTGCTAGAGAAGCGTACCGCAATCAGCCCCAGCATTTT.